This passage covers 17 T cell receptor beta chains from one sample sequenced in a study of human T cells and chemical hapten exposure. TCRdb itself ran the RACE reads through MiXCR, one entry per CDR3 protein. The sample records about 62,000 distinct CDR3 sequences, about 7% being singletons. Time point denoted: pre-sensitization, week 0. Indicated treatment: therapeutic diphenylcyclopropenone sensitization with weekly scalp DPC. This sample comprised whole blood, obtained in connection with sensitization to the hapten diphenylcyclopropenone (DPC). Source of these receptors: a woman in her twenties or thirties with alopecia areata. Some clones in this sample may be carry-over from other donors' samples.

This clonotype was recorded many times. V gene TRBV20-1 combines with J gene TRBJ2-3, with D possibly TRBD2 on 6 matching bases. The CDR3 has 15 residues. In germline, CDR1 is DFQATT, CDR2 SNEGSKA (reference sequence). Trimming left V 6 bases short and J 7 bases short, with 23 bases between. For the CDR3, the DNA is TGCAGTGCCCAGGGAGGAGGAAGTTGGGCGCATACGCAGTATTTT. Its translation is CSAQGGGSWAHTQYF.

This clonotype was counted at least ten times. V gene TRBV7-9 combines with J gene TRBJ1-2; TRBD1 matches 7 bases. The V gene's germline CDR1 is SEHNR and CDR2 FQNEAQ (reference sequence). Germline trimming cut 5 bases from V and 5 bases from J; bases unmatched to any gene: 14. The CDR3 runs to 16 residues. CDR3 in amino acids: CASSPPRIGRGYGYTF. DNA for the CDR3: TGTGCCAGCAGCCCCCCCCGCATTGGCAGGGGGTATGGCTACACCTTC.

This clonotype appeared many times. The chain recombines TRBV5-1 with TRBJ2-3; a possible D gene is TRBD1 (5 bases). CDR3 length: 14 residues. V was clipped by 0 bases and J by 6 bases, with 11 bases between them. CDR1 and CDR2 (germline): SGHRS, YFSETQ. DNA of the CDR3: TGCGCCAGCAGCTTGGCCTTGGGGCACGATACGCAGTATTTT. It translates to CASSLALGHDTQYF.

This clonotype was seen many times. The gene calls are TRBV29-1 and TRBJ2-5; 9 bases fit TRBD1. Germline-derived CDR1 and CDR2 are SQVTM and ANQGSEA. V shed 7 bases, J shed 4 bases, and the junction held 4 bases outside the gene matches. This CDR3 is built from 12 residues. The CDR3 loop is CSASQGAETQYF. In DNA, the CDR3 is TGCAGCGCCTCACAGGGGGCAGAGACCCAGTACTTC.

This clonotype was seen many times. This sequence joins TRBV2 and TRBJ2-6, with D possibly matching TRBD1 (6 bases). The CDR3 is made up of 15 amino acids. The germline V gene encodes CDR1 SNHLY and CDR2 FYNNEI. Trimming pared 5 bases from V and 1 base from J, leaving 9 bases between. CDR3 DNA: TGTGCCAGCAGTACACAGGGATCTGGGGCCAACGTCCTGACTTTC. This encodes CASSTQGSGANVLTF.

This clonotype occurred many times. The chain combines TRBV6-5 with TRBJ2-7; a weak D match, TRBD1 (5 bases). The CDR3 totals 16 residues. Trimming removed 0 bases at V and 2 bases at J, with 14 bases between. CDR1 and CDR2 from the germline V gene are MNHEY and SVGAGI. The chain's CDR3 is CASSYSSRTGTYEQYF. CDR3 nucleotides: TGTGCCAGCAGTTACTCAAGTCGAACAGGAACCTACGAGCAGTACTTC.

The rearrangement uses TRBV18 and TRBJ1-2, with 7 nucleotides matching TRBD1. Germline assignment: CDR1 KGHSH and CDR2 LQKENI. The CDR3 extends over 11 amino acids. V was pared by 5 bases and J by 8 bases, with 2 bases of the junction left unmatched. The CDR3 DNA is TGTGCCAGCTCAACAGGGGAAGGCTACACCTTC. It encodes CASSTGEGYTF. The whole variable domain, filled in from reference TRBV18 and TRBJ1-2, reads NAGVMQNPRHLVRRRGQEARLRCSPMKGHSHVYWYRQLPEEGLKFMVYLQKENIIDESGMPKERFSAEFPKEGPSILRIQQVVRGDSAAYFCASSTGEGYTFGSGTRLTVV.

This clonotype has a count of ten or more. DNA for the CDR3: TGTGCCAGCAGCTTGGGGACTCCCCCAGATACGCAGTATTTT. Its protein product is CASSLGTPPDTQYF. The gene calls are TRBV5-5 and TRBJ2-3; D may be TRBD2 (5 bases). From germline, CDR1 is SGHKS and CDR2 YYEKEE (reference sequence). This CDR3 has 14 residues. Trimming removed 0 bases from V and 4 bases from J, with 9 bases in between.

This clonotype came up many times. This rearrangement joins TRBV20-1 to TRBJ1-4; 7 bases are a match to TRBD1. Trimming at V came to 6 bases and at J to 9 bases, leaving 10 bases not matched to a gene. Germline V lookup: CDR1 DFQATT, CDR2 SNEGSKA (reference sequence). The CDR3 totals 13 residues. CDR3 sequence: CSALASGQKKLFF. The CDR3 DNA is TGCAGTGCCCTAGCATCGGGACAGAAAAAACTGTTTTTT.

In this sample, this clonotype turned up a few times. The V call is TRBV19, the J call TRBJ1-2; D remains ambiguous. Deletions cut 4 bases from V and 6 bases from J, with 15 bases between. The CDR3 is 14 residues long. Germline CDR1 is LNHDA and CDR2 is SQIVND (reference sequence). CDR3 loop: CASSTVMDHDGYTF. The CDR3 coding sequence is TGTGCCAGTAGTACGGTGATGGACCACGATGGCTACACCTTC.

This clonotype has only a few counts. This chain uses TRBV9 with TRBJ2-2; D is unclear. The V end was cut by 7 bases, the J end by 4 bases, with 8 bases between. Germline loops: CDR1 SGDLS, CDR2 YYNGEE. The CDR3 is made up of 12 amino acids. The CDR3 DNA follows: TGTGCCAGCTCGGGCCCCACCGGGGAGCTGTTTTTT. Its translation: CASSGPTGELFF.

This clonotype showed up many times. The V and J genes are TRBV7-8 and TRBJ1-6; D is ambiguous. CDR1 is SGHVS and CDR2 is FQNEAQ in the germline V gene. With 2 bases removed from V and 3 bases from J, the gap between germline ends came to 14 bases. The CDR3 sequence is 17 residues long. CDR3 in DNA: TGTGCCAGCAGCTTAATGGGAGGAGCATTCTATAATTCACCCCTCCACTTT. Amino acid sequence: CASSLMGGAFYNSPLHF.

This clonotype came up many times. V usage is TRBV25-1 and J usage is TRBJ1-2, with 10 nucleotides matching TRBD1. J was trimmed by 7 bases and V by 4 bases; bases with no gene match: 6. Germline-derived CDR1 and CDR2 are MGHDK and SYGVNS. This CDR3 spans 14 amino acids. The CDR3 sequence: CASSGPGQGSGYTF. The CDR3 DNA sequence: TGTGCCAGCAGTGGACCGGGACAGGGGTCTGGCTACACCTTC.

There are many counts of this clonotype. The chain carries TRBV30 and TRBJ1-1; tentative D call: TRBD1 (6 bases). The germline V gene encodes CDR1 GTSNPN and CDR2 SVGIG (reference sequence). CDR3 length: 11 residues. The V end lost 8 bases, the J end lost 4 bases, and 11 bases lay between the germline ends. The DNA of the CDR3 is TGTGCCGCGGTCAGGGGCACTGAAGCTTTCTTT. Encoded protein: CAAVRGTEAFF. Looking up the rest from reference TRBV30 and TRBJ1-1 gives the full variable domain: SQTIHQWPATLVQPVGSPLSLECTVEGTSNPNLYWYRQAAGRGLQLLFYSVGIGQISSEVPQNLSASRPQDRQFILSSKKLLLSDSGFYLCAAVRGTEAFFGQGTRLTVV.

The sample holds a few counts of this clonotype. The J gene is TRBJ2-7, the V gene TRBV29-1; no definite D call. V gave up 3 bases and J gave up 3 bases, with 6 bases separating them. Germline-derived CDR1 and CDR2 are SQVTM and ANQGSEA. The CDR3 extends over 11 amino acids. This chain's CDR3 is CSVEENYEQYF. CDR3 nucleotides: TGCAGCGTTGAGGAGAACTACGAGCAGTACTTC.

This clonotype came up many times. The J gene is TRBJ1-5, the V gene TRBV3-1; 7 bases align to TRBD1. V lost 0 bases and J lost 6; bases outside the gene matches: 2. Per germline, CDR1 LGHDT and CDR2 YNNKEL (reference sequence). The CDR3 has 14 amino acids. The CDR3 DNA reads as TGTGCCAGCAGCCAAGAGGGGGACAGTCAGCCCCAGCATTTT. Translation: CASSQEGDSQPQHF.

This clonotype was seen ten or more times. The J gene is TRBJ1-5, the V gene TRBV2; 8 bases match TRBD1. Germline assignment: CDR1 SNHLY and CDR2 FYNNEI. This CDR3 spans 13 amino acids. After removal of 6 bases from V and 5 bases from J, the junction contained 3 bases not matched to a gene. The CDR3: CASRRQGYQPQHF. The CDR3 nucleotides read TGTGCCAGCAGACGACAGGGGTATCAGCCCCAGCATTTT.